Below are 15 T cell receptor beta chains sequenced from a single sample in a study of T-cell memory formation after mild COVID-19. TCRdb recomputed calls from the 5' RACE reads with MiXCR, one row per CDR3 protein. The table lists roughly 120,000 distinct CDR3 sequences, approximately 22% of them singletons. Sequenced: PBMCs or a T cell subset sorted from them (not recorded which). The source of these receptors is a young man who had mild COVID-19 (a few samples of this study predate the infection). Cell type and time point are not known.

The rearrangement uses TRBV4-1 and TRBJ1-1, with a tentative D call TRBD1 (5 bases). Germline CDR1 MGHRA, CDR2 YSYEKL. Trimming cost V 5 bases and J 8 bases, with 9 bases left between them. This CDR3 is 11 amino acids long. DNA for the CDR3: TGCGCCAGCAGCGAGGGGACGGAAGCTTTCTTT. It yields the protein CASSEGTEAFF.

The V call is TRBV4-1, the J call TRBJ2-3; 7 bases agree with TRBD2. The length of the CDR3 is 16 residues. Germline CDR1 reads MGHRA; CDR2 reads YSYEKL. Trimming took 0 bases from V and 1 from J; bases not matched to a gene: 4. CDR3 nucleotide sequence: TGCGCCAGCAGCCAAGAATCGGCGGGGGGCACAGATACGCAGTATTTT. It codes for CASSQESAGGTDTQYF.

The chain couples TRBV27 to TRBJ2-7, with TRBD1 as a possible D gene (6 bases). This CDR3 region has 15 residues. Per germline, CDR1 MNHEY and CDR2 SMNVEV (reference sequence). Trimming stripped 5 bases from V and 3 bases from J, with 17 bases between. CDR3 sequence reads: CASSPSPPGHYEQYV. The CDR3 DNA follows: TGTGCCAGCAGTCCCTCCCCCCCGGGACACTACGAGCAGTACGTC.

This CDR3 is CASSYAVGAGQETQYF. CDR3 coding DNA: TGTGCCAGCAGTTACGCGGTTGGGGCAGGACAAGAGACCCAGTACTTC. The J gene is TRBJ2-5, the V gene TRBV6-5, with D perhaps TRBD1 (5 bases). V was trimmed by 2 bases and J by 2 bases, leaving 15 bases between them. CDR3 size: 16 residues. CDR1 and CDR2 from the germline V gene are MNHEY and SVGAGI.

This rearrangement joins TRBV27 to TRBJ1-4, with TRBD1 as a possible D gene (5 bases). This CDR3 has 15 residues. Germline-derived CDR1 and CDR2 are MNHEY and SMNVEV (reference sequence). V gave up 1 base and J gave up 1 base, with 7 bases separating them. CDR3 bases: TGTGCCAGCAGTTTATTGGGGGGAACTAATGAAAAACTGTTTTTT. Translated, it gives CASSLLGGTNEKLFF. The full variable domain, with the rest looked up from reference TRBV27 and TRBJ1-4, is EAQVTQNPRYLITVTGKKLTVTCSQNMNHEYMSWYRQDPGLGLRQIYYSMNVEVTDKGDVPEGYKVSRKEKRNFPLILESPSPNQTSLYFCASSLLGGTNEKLFFGSGTQLSVL.

The chain links TRBV27 to TRBJ2-7; TRBD1 matches at 9 bases. Trimming cost V 5 bases and J 7 bases; bases outside gene matches: 12. CDR3 length: 15 amino acids. CDR1 is MNHEY and CDR2 is SMNVEV in the germline V gene (reference sequence). CDR3 coding DNA: TGTGCCAGCAGTCCCCGACAGGGGGGGGGGACTGAGCAGTACTTC. Its protein product is CASSPRQGGGTEQYF.

The chain recombines TRBV6-1 with TRBJ1-1, with a weak D call TRBD1 (5 bases). Looked up from germline, CDR1 is MNHNS and CDR2 is SASEGT. CDR3 size: 15 residues. Trimming shortened V by 8 bases and J by 1 base, and 17 bases separated the two germline ends. The CDR3 sequence is CASLQGATRNTEAFF. The CDR3 DNA follows: TGTGCCAGCCTCCAAGGGGCGACGAGGAACACTGAAGCTTTCTTT.

The rearrangement uses TRBV20-1 and TRBJ2-1; perhaps D is TRBD1 or TRBD2 (5 bases each). CDR1 is DFQATT, CDR2 SNEGSKA, per germline (reference sequence). Trimming pared 5 bases from V and 4 bases from J, leaving 15 bases between. This CDR3 is 14 amino acids long. CDR3 nucleotides: TGCAGTGCTCGGAGATTCGGGGCTTACAATGAGCAGTTCTTC. This encodes CSARRFGAYNEQFF.

The chain joins TRBV5-1 to TRBJ1-2, with D perhaps matching TRBD1 (6 bases). Germline V CDR1 and CDR2: SGHRS, YFSETQ. With 5 bases removed from V and 7 bases from J, the gap between germline ends came to 12 bases. CDR3 length equals 12 residues. The CDR3 reads CASRLRDIGYTF. CDR3 sequence (DNA): TGCGCCAGCAGACTCCGGGACATTGGCTACACCTTC.

The chain recombines TRBV27 with TRBJ1-6, with D possibly TRBD1 on 5 matching bases. This CDR3 has 13 amino acids. CDR1 is MNHEY and CDR2 is SMNVEV in the germline V gene (reference sequence). Trimming stripped 6 bases from V and 7 bases from J, with 10 bases between. For the CDR3, the DNA is TGTGCCAGCAGAGCCCAGGGCAATTCACCCCTCCACTTT. Translating it yields CASRAQGNSPLHF.

This clonotype was seen repeatedly, ten times or more. V and J are TRBV15 and TRBJ2-5, with D uncertain. V was clipped by 0 bases and J by 1 base, with 9 bases between them. Germline assignment: CDR1 LNHNV and CDR2 YYDKDF (reference sequence). CDR3 length: 15 residues. CDR3 DNA sequence: TGTGCCACCAGCAGAGATCGGCGGCCCCAAGAGACCCAGTACTTC. Translating it yields CATSRDRRPQETQYF.

V is TRBV6-1 and J is TRBJ2-2; D might be TRBD1 (6 bases). Germline CDR1 MNHNS, CDR2 SASEGT. Trimming removed 2 bases at V and 0 bases at J, with 7 bases between. The CDR3 consists of 15 residues. CDR3 in amino acids: CASSEWTANTGELFF. As DNA, the CDR3 is TGTGCCAGCAGTGAATGGACAGCGAACACCGGGGAGCTGTTTTTT.

This clonotype occurred a few times. The rearrangement uses TRBV4-1 and TRBJ2-3, with D unresolved. V gave up 3 bases and J gave up 2 bases, with 9 bases separating them. The CDR3 sequence is 14 residues long. Per germline, CDR1 MGHRA and CDR2 YSYEKL. The CDR3 here is CASSHLRVTDTQYF. In nucleotides, the CDR3 is TGCGCCAGCAGCCACCTCCGGGTCACAGATACGCAGTATTTT.

The chain combines TRBV6-5 with TRBJ2-3, with D possibly being TRBD1 (5 bases). Deletions cut 0 bases from V and 0 bases from J, with 7 bases between. This CDR3 spans 15 amino acids. Germline V gene data show CDR1 as MNHEY and CDR2 as SVGAGI. The CDR3 loop is CASSYSWGSTDTQYF. The DNA of the CDR3 is TGTGCCAGCAGTTACTCTTGGGGCAGCACAGATACGCAGTATTTT.

This rearrangement joins TRBV14 to TRBJ1-1; the D is unclear. This CDR3 has 13 residues. The V end was cut by 3 bases, the J end by 3 bases, with 8 bases between. Germline CDR1 SGHDN, CDR2 FVKESK. CDR3 nucleotides: TGTGCCAGCAGCCAGATCGGCTACACTGAAGCTTTCTTT. It yields the protein CASSQIGYTEAFF.